The sequence of this TCR beta chain was determined in a study of blood T cells in healthy people across ages (dated by TCRdb to 2015 to 2017). Regarding the complete study: Template switching captured roughly one uniquely barcoded TCR beta cDNA molecule per two T cells in model experiments. To track age-related changes in TCR beta repertoire diversity, the study relied on deep sequencing normalized with unique cDNA molecular identifiers. The donors were split into four age groups: young (average around 15 years), middle-aged (39), aged (approximately 60) and long-lived (under 85). Two additional independent replicas of 1 million unique cDNA reads from the same blood draw were analyzed for two donors (one aged 18 to 30 and one aged 80 or older). To avoid experimental bias, donors of different ages were distributed randomly across sequencing lanes.

The protocol used for the library was 5' RACE. TCRdb records Illumina HiSeq 2500 as the sequencer. A second roughly 7 to 11 cycle PCR used a sample-barcoded 5' primer and a J-beta primer mix. Each TCR beta cDNA molecule received a unique molecular identifier from a template-switch 5' adaptor carrying 12 random nucleotides. At least 2.5 million CDR3-containing paired-end reads were obtained from each sample. All of the RNA was converted into first-strand cDNA using the Mint cDNA synthesis kit, with a TRBC-specific oligonucleotide serving as the primer. Following uracil-DNA glycosylase treatment, a first 18-cycle PCR with universal primers M1SS and BC2_uni_R was performed on all cDNA. Processing in the source paper ran as follows. For normalization, 1 million high-quality reads, each with a distinct molecular identifier, were randomly selected from each sample. Reads with shared molecular identifiers were discarded instead of being binned into consensus sequences. MiTCR, run with a Q25 quality threshold and the strictest error-elimination algorithm, handled CDR3 identification, clonotype clustering and error correction. A nonparametric unseen species model with Euler transformation was used to estimate a lower bound on total TCR beta diversity. TCRdb ran its own pipeline on the public reads, namely fastp trimming at Q25 and MiXCR clone calling, and kept in-frame beta chains. Every distinct CDR3 protein forms one entry, paired with its most common genes and DNA. The V and J calls, along with clone size, are taken from TCRdb and not from the paper's own processing. The sample table records about 1,600,000 distinct CDR3 sequences; roughly 40% of these occur just once. The top ten hold under 8% of the sample.

Study-wide findings and limitations: Estimates of total diversity based on one million sequenced T cells were considered lower bounds and underestimates. The CMV infection status of donors was not known, potentially confounding age-related changes in expanded clonotypes. The percentage of naive T cells measured by flow cytometry correlated strongly with observed TCR beta diversity. Compared with the aged group, the long-lived group had more naive CD4+ T cells, fewer expanded clones and increased TCR diversity, suggesting age selection. Observed TCR beta diversity per million T cells fell roughly linearly with age, and a significant reduction was already apparent by age about 38. Since profiling was done on bulk unsorted PBMCs, naive and antigen-experienced compartments could not be conclusively compared.

The donors were some 36 Caucasian individuals from Russia, aged 6 to 90 years, who were systemically healthy. Approximately 10 milliliters of peripheral blood were collected from each donor into EDTA-treated Vacutainer tubes. PBMCs were isolated by Ficoll-Paque density-gradient centrifugation, with at least 7 million obtained per sample. Total RNA, at least 6 micrograms per sample, was extracted from PBMCs with Trizol reagent. For every donor, an aliquot of PBMCs went through flow cytometry to measure the percentages of naive CD45RAhigh/CD27high T cells. The germline V gene encodes CDR1 SQVTM and CDR2 ANQGSEA. From its cysteine to its phenylalanine, the CDR3 spans 11 amino acids. Just CDR3 DNA is preserved here, 33 bases in frame from base 1. In its sample, this clonotype was seen many times. Which antigen it targets is not known. The record has no base qualities; no much larger clone is one base away.

The clonotype was recovered from a woman younger than 35 in good health. Sequencing input: blood. The rearranged segments are TRBV29-1 and TRBJ2-3, with a tentative D gene TRBD2 over 6 matching bases. In nucleotides, the sequence is TGCAGTGGGACTTACACAGATACGCAGTATTTT. This yields the protein CSGTYTDTQYF.